The 11 T cell receptor beta chains given below trace back to one sample, sequenced in a study of blood T cells in healthy people across ages. Primed by a sample-barcoded 5' primer and a J-beta primer mix, a second PCR proceeded for about 7 to 11 cycles. TCRdb processed the 5' RACE reads anew with MiXCR; each CDR3 protein has one entry. This table holds roughly 1.5 million distinct CDR3 sequences, 42% found once. The material sequenced was blood. These TCRs come from a woman between 18 and 29 years old in good health.

This chain uses TRBV7-8 with TRBJ1-2, with 7 bases matching TRBD1. Per germline, CDR1 SGHVS and CDR2 FQNEAQ. With 6 bases clipped from V and 2 bases from J, the junction kept 6 bases outside the gene matches. The CDR3 has 14 residues. CDR3 nucleotide sequence: TGTGCCAGCAGTCGGGACAGCCAGAACTATGGCTACACCTTC. Protein product: CASSRDSQNYGYTF.

This chain connects TRBV27 to TRBJ2-7; D not resolved. The V end was cut by 5 bases, the J end by 0 bases, with 11 bases between. The CDR3 has 14 amino acids. Germline values: CDR1 MNHEY, CDR2 SMNVEV (reference sequence). The CDR3 loop is CASSSSNNSYEQYF. The CDR3 nucleotides are TGTGCCAGCAGTAGTAGCAACAACTCCTACGAGCAGTACTTC.

The chain links TRBV12-3 or TRBV12-4 to TRBJ1-2; D unresolved. The CDR3 consists of 13 residues. The V gene lost 3 bases and the J gene lost 0 bases, with 5 bases spanning the gap. CDR3 bases: TGTGCCAGCAGTTTGATCACTAACTATGGCTACACCTTC. This translates into CASSLITNYGYTF.

This clonotype was detected only a few times. The chain combines TRBV7-9 with TRBJ2-3; D may be TRBD1 (5 bases). CDR3 length equals 14 residues. Germline V CDR1 and CDR2: SEHNR, FQNEAQ (reference sequence). The V gene lost 2 bases and the J gene lost 2 bases, with 8 bases spanning the gap. As DNA, the CDR3 is TGTGCCAGCAGCTTACGCGGACACACAGATACGCAGTATTTT. The encoded protein is CASSLRGHTDTQYF.

This rearrangement joins TRBV2 to TRBJ2-2, with TRBD2 matching 11 bases. V trimming: 6 bases; J trimming: 0 bases; junction bases outside the gene matches: 3. Germline CDR1 and CDR2: SNHLY and FYNNEI. There are 16 residues in the CDR3. CDR3 residues: CASRALAGANTGELFF. CDR3 DNA: TGTGCCAGCAGGGCACTAGCGGGGGCGAACACCGGGGAGCTGTTTTTT.

J is TRBJ2-5 and V is TRBV20-1; D call uncertain. The germline V gene encodes CDR1 DFQATT and CDR2 SNEGSKA (reference sequence). The CDR3 totals 14 residues. The ends were cut back, 0 bases at V and 0 bases at J, with 8 bases in the middle. CDR3 amino acids: CSARETPYQETQYF. CDR3 in DNA: TGCAGTGCTAGAGAGACCCCGTACCAAGAGACCCAGTACTTC.

Concerning this clonotype: A much bigger clone sits one base away, suggesting this may be a read error. The J gene is TRBJ2-1, the V gene TRBV6-5; D may be TRBD2 (5 bases). The germline V gene has CDR1 MNHEY and CDR2 SVGAGI. The CDR3 totals 16 residues. Between the trimmed V and J ends, which lost 5 bases and 13 bases, there was a span of 27 bases. The CDR3 coding sequence is TGTGCCAGCAGTCGTACCCGGGTCCCCAAGAGGGAGACCCAGTTCTTC. Its translation is CASSRTRVPKRETQFF.

The chain couples TRBV29-1 to TRBJ2-1, with D perhaps given as TRBD1 or TRBD2 (6 bases each). This CDR3 region has 15 residues. Germline V CDR1 and CDR2: SQVTM, ANQGSEA. The V and J ends lost 6 bases and 7 bases respectively, with 22 bases between them. In DNA form, the CDR3 reads TGCAGCGTCGGGGACTTCCCGGGGGCTGCGAATGAGCAGTTCTTC. Translation gives CSVGDFPGAANEQFF.

A note on this clonotype: A much larger clone is a single base away; this may be a read error. The genes are TRBV9 and TRBJ1-2; 7 bases agree with TRBD1. Germline values: CDR1 SGDLS, CDR2 YYNGEE. The CDR3 is 17 amino acids. Germline trimming cut 4 bases from V and 1 base from J; bases unmatched to any gene: 13. The CDR3 protein is CASSTGGGGHVNYGYTF. DNA of the CDR3: TGTGCCAGCAGCACCGGAGGGGGCGGACACGTTAACTATGGCTACACCTTC. Filled out from reference TRBV9 and TRBJ1-2, the complete variable domain reads DSGVTQTPKHLITATGQRVTLRCSPRSGDLSVYWYQQSLDQGLQFLIQYYNGEERAKGNILERFSAQQFPDLHSELNLSSLELGDSALYFCASSTGGGGHVNYGYTFGSGTRLTVV.

This clonotype was picked up a small number of times. The rearrangement links TRBV24-1 to TRBJ2-3; 7 nucleotides match TRBD1. Germline V gives CDR1 KGHDR, CDR2 SFDVKD. The CDR3 sequence is 16 residues long. The ends lost 3 bases at V and 0 bases at J; junction bases unmatched: 5. As DNA, the CDR3 is TGTGCCACCAGTGATGGGGACAGACCTAGCACAGATACGCAGTATTTT. It is translated as CATSDGDRPSTDTQYF.

This clonotype has a single count. The chain combines TRBV2 with TRBJ1-1; D gene unclear. This CDR3 comprises 14 residues. V gave up 6 bases and J gave up 0 bases, with 11 bases separating them. Germline V gene sequence: CDR1 SNHLY, CDR2 FYNNEI. In DNA, the CDR3 is TGTGCCAGCAGACTGGACGGAATGAACACTGAAGCTTTCTTT. As protein: CASRLDGMNTEAFF.